The present T cell receptor beta chain was sequenced within a study of cytomegalovirus exposure and HLA in healthy donors. Study overall: The study's early data release held some 85 million unique TCRs from HLA-typed donors.

The PCR had 60 Vbeta and 13 Jbeta primers. The method was immunoSEQ multiplex PCR; TCRdb's version includes in-frame clones alone and lacks a portion of them. The sample includes about 74,000 clones. Germline V gene data show CDR1 as GTSNPN and CDR2 as SVGIG (reference sequence). Trimming at V came to 5 bases and at J to 0 bases, leaving 16 bases not matched to a gene. The CDR3 sequence is 17 residues long. Sequenced material: PBMCs. This chain joins TRBV30 and TRBJ2-7, with TRBD2 matching 7 bases. The sequence derives from a female donor in good health and CMV-seropositive. The CDR3 DNA follows: TGTGCCTGGTGCTCTAAGGGCGGGAGAGATTCCTCCTACGAGCAGTACTTC. Encoded protein: CAWCSKGGRDSSYEQYF. Variable domain in full (rest from reference TRBV30 and TRBJ2-7): SQTIHQWPATLVQPVGSPLSLECTVEGTSNPNLYWYRQAAGRGLQLLFYSVGIGQISSEVPQNLSASRPQDRQFILSSKKLLLSDSGFYLCAWCSKGGRDSSYEQYFGPGTRLTVT.